This T cell receptor beta chain was identified in a study of identical twins. Notes on the study in general: In monozygotic twins, models underestimated the sharing of out-of-frame TCR alpha. For out-of-frame beta sequences, excess twin sharing was weaker. Zero-insertion analyses were open to partial confounding by invariant MAIT and iNKT cells.

This clonotype was recorded at least ten times. The target antigen is unknown. This sequence may be a read error, since a much larger clone differs from it by one base. A single record per CDR3 protein comes from TCRdb applying MiXCR to the 5' RACE reads. In the table there are some 1,700,000 distinct CDR3 sequences, about 32% of which are singletons. V lost 4 bases and J lost 4, with 0 bases in between. The CDR3 is made up of 10 amino acids. In germline, CDR1 is LNHNV, CDR2 YYDKDF (reference sequence). Each donor (without exception) was a healthy Caucasian. The sequenced material came from cord blood. This chain links TRBV15 with TRBJ2-3, with D uncertain. The receptor was isolated from a newborn girl in good health. CDR3 in amino acids: CATSTDTQYF. The CDR3 nucleotides are TGTGCCACCAGCACAGATACGCAGTATTTT.